The present T cell receptor beta chain was sequenced within a study of shared clonotypes between healthy human individuals. Comments on this clone: As yet, its antigen is unknown.

Regarding the study as a whole: Donors were few, which limited the genetic and exposure-history diversity represented.

Deep-level running was used for the assay. Clones were sequenced by immunoSEQ multiplex PCR, and TCRdb holds only the in-frame ones, with some missing. The profile shows about 980,000 clones, 60% to 85% of them singletons. The CDR3 extends over 18 amino acids. Trimming removed 0 bases from V and 6 bases from J; junction bases left unmatched: 10. Germline lookup yields CDR1 MGHRA and CDR2 YSYEKL. This chain connects TRBV4-1 to TRBJ1-5; 11 bases fit TRBD1. The clonotype comes from a man in his late teens or twenties in good health. The source material was memory CD4+ T cells sorted from blood. Noted subset: CD45RA-negative fraction. The chain's CDR3 is CASSQDIWTGGNGQPQHF. CDR3 sequence (DNA): TGCGCCAGCAGCCAAGATATTTGGACAGGGGGCAATGGTCAGCCCCAGCATTTT.